This TCR beta chain was retrieved from a study of graft-versus-host responses after intestinal transplantation. Turning to the study itself: Anti-thymocyte globulin induction, then tacrolimus and steroids for around 3 years, went to all recipients.

Study conclusions and caveats: Recipient marrow harbored GvH clones, some of which surfaced first in ileum or blood.

Trimming took 1 base from V and 6 from J, leaving 19 bases between them. CDR3 length: 17 residues. The germline V gene encodes CDR1 SGHVS and CDR2 FQNEAQ. Sequencing was performed with immunoSEQ multiplex PCR; in TCRdb, only in-frame clones are kept and a portion is missing. The sample gives over 45,000 clones, roughly 90% of which show up once; approximately 1.5% is in the top ten. Points on this clone: Its target is unknown.

This sequence was found in a human patient who received an intestinal transplant, so some T cells may come from the graft donor. This chain links TRBV7-8 with TRBJ1-5, with D perhaps TRBD1 (5 bases). Sequencing used PBMCs, obtained 26 days after transplant. The CDR3: CASSLGGPGLIFQPQHF. CDR3 nucleotides: TGTGCCAGCAGCTTAGGTGGTCCAGGGTTAATTTTTCAGCCCCAGCATTTT.